This TCR beta chain was sequenced in a study of T-cell reconstitution after alpha-beta-depleted transplantation in children. Between the trimmed V and J ends, which lost 4 bases and 5 bases, there was a span of 10 bases. The CDR3 contains 13 residues. Germline V gene sequence: CDR1 SGHTS, CDR2 YDEGEE. During its preparation, the TCRbeta library received unique molecular identifiers. TCRdb analysed the PCR reads with MiXCR anew, one entry per CDR3 protein. The sample lists some 220,000 distinct CDR3 sequences, approximately 10% seen once, with 5% to 7% in the top ten. There are many counts of this clonotype.

The chain has TRBV5-8 and TRBJ2-1; D is unclear. The specimen comprised PBMCs from the stem cell graft donor, sampled from the stem cell graft. The origin of this receptor is a human donor who donated a stem cell graft to a child with acute lymphoblastic leukemia. The CDR3 coding sequence is TGTGCCAGCAGCCACCGATTGAACAATGAGCAGTTCTTC. Its protein is CASSHRLNNEQFF.